The present TCR beta chain was sequenced within a study of cytotoxic CD8 clonotypes in ibrutinib-treated CLL. The intended depth for sequencing was 1 in 200,000 to 1 in 1 million T cells. Method: immunoSEQ multiplex PCR; TCRdb's copy keeps in-frame clones and lacks some. The sample yields 250,000 to 350,000 clones, approximately 76% seen once. Germline V lookup: CDR1 MNHNS, CDR2 SASEGT. Trimming removed 4 bases from V and 4 bases from J, with 13 bases in between. The CDR3 covers 14 residues. This clone was observed a handful of times. Sequenced here: PBMCs, sampled at disease progression, from a patient treated with ibrutinib. This chain joins TRBV6-1 and TRBJ1-2; D may be TRBD1 (5 bases). This clonotype originated in a human donor with chronic lymphocytic leukemia. The CDR3 bases are TGTGCCAGCAGTGCACCCCGACAGAGCTATGGCTACACCTTC. It encodes CASSAPRQSYGYTF.